Listed below are T cell receptor beta chains from one sample, sequenced in a study of Ad26.COV2.S vaccination and SARS-CoV-2 variants. Profiled with immunoSEQ multiplex PCR; TCRdb holds only in-frame clones, not every one. The sample holds around 450,000 clones, approximately 87% seen once. The material sequenced was peripheral blood, taken in a trial of Ad26.COV2.S vaccine versus placebo. These receptors were collected from a person aged 18-65 years who received the Ad26.COV2.S COVID-19 vaccine or a placebo. Each CDR3 is given with its conserved first and last residue. Fields, in order: D gene, V gene, J gene, clone size, CDR3 protein, CDR3 DNA. The D gene is left open where the match is weak. Size is omitted from some rows. Given values are once, few, many or a class for expanded clones.

TRBD2	TRBV2	TRBJ2-1	few	CASSAQRGYNEQFF	TGTGCCAGCAGTGCACAGCGGGGGTACAATGAGCAGTTCTTC
NA	TRBV5-1	TRBJ1-1	NA	CASSYGLGNTEAFF	TGCGCCAGCAGCTATGGCTTGGGGAACACTGAAGCTTTCTTT
NA	TRBV11-2	TRBJ2-5	once	CASSGSNQETQYF	TGTGCCAGCAGCGGTAGCAACCAAGAGACCCAGTACTTC
NA	TRBV29-1	TRBJ1-1	NA	CSAAPVPNTEAFF	TGCAGCGCTGCCCCAGTTCCGAACACTGAAGCTTTCTTT
NA	TRBV4-1	TRBJ2-2	NA	CASSQAVLWGADTGELFF	TGCGCCAGCAGCCAAGCGGTTTTATGGGGGGCAGACACCGGGGAGCTGTTTTTT
NA	TRBV30	TRBJ2-7	few	CAWSVLGGRYEQYF	TGTGCCTGGAGTGTACTAGGAGGCAGGTACGAGCAGTACTTC
NA	TRBV5-4	TRBJ1-2	NA	CASSFLSESYGYTF	TGTGCCAGCAGCTTCTTATCGGAATCTTATGGCTACACCTTC
NA	TRBV28	TRBJ2-7	NA	CASRTYYEQYF	TGTGCCAGCAGGACTTACTACGAGCAGTACTTC
NA	TRBV29-1	TRBJ2-1	NA	CSVDSRDYNEQFF	TGCAGCGTTGACTCCAGGGATTACAATGAGCAGTTCTTC
NA	TRBV4-1	TRBJ2-3	NA	CASSQRRQDTDTQYF	TGCGCCAGCAGCCAGCGAAGACAGGACACAGATACGCAGTATTTT
TRBD1	TRBV5-1	TRBJ1-2	NA	CASSLALLVGQDYGYTF	TGCGCCAGCAGCTTGGCCTTATTAGTGGGACAGGACTATGGCTACACCTTC
NA	TRBV9	TRBJ1-4	NA	CASSGRITGTANEKLFF	TGTGCCAGCAGCGGCCGAATTACAGGGACGGCTAATGAAAAACTGTTTTTT
NA	TRBV7-2	TRBJ1-2	NA	CASSLAGGGTDGYTF	TGTGCCAGCAGCTTAGCGGGAGGAGGGACTGATGGCTACACCTTC
NA	TRBV11-2	TRBJ1-4	NA	CASSRLGNEKLFF	TGTGCCAGCAGCCGTCTAGGAAATGAAAAACTGTTTTTT
NA	TRBV10-3	TRBJ1-5	NA	CAISELMGATLGTQHF	TGTGCCATCAGTGAACTGATGGGGGCCACGTTGGGGACCCAGCATTTT
TRBD1	TRBV12-3/TRBV12-4	TRBJ2-7	NA	CASSLADRVEQYF	TGTGCCAGCAGTTTAGCCGACAGGGTTGAGCAGTACTTC
NA	TRBV7-2	TRBJ2-5	NA	CASSFYPGWETQYF	TGTGCCAGCAGCTTTTATCCGGGGTGGGAGACCCAGTACTTC
TRBD2	TRBV4-3	TRBJ2-2	NA	CASSQEGVAGFNTGELFF	TGCGCCAGCAGCCAAGAGGGGGTAGCGGGGTTTAACACCGGGGAGCTGTTTTTT
NA	TRBV6-5	TRBJ2-7	once	CASRAGSRAYEQYF	TGTGCCAGCAGGGCCGGGTCAAGGGCCTACGAGCAGTACTTC
NA	TRBV27	TRBJ2-1	NA	CASSQGLDKEQFF	TGTGCCAGCAGTCAGGGACTGGACAAGGAGCAGTTCTTC
NA	TRBV21-1	TRBJ2-7	NA	CASSKGGAGAEEQYF	TGTGCCAGCAGCAAAGGGGGTGCGGGGGCTGAAGAGCAGTACTTC
TRBD1	TRBV19	TRBJ2-2	NA	CASKELRTGISANTGELFF	TGTGCCAGTAAGGAATTAAGGACAGGGATCTCCGCTAACACCGGGGAGCTGTTTTTT
NA	TRBV5-1	TRBJ1-5	NA	CASSLAGNYNQPQHF	TGCGCCAGCAGCTTGGCTGGGAACTACAATCAGCCCCAGCATTTT
NA	TRBV27	TRBJ1-2	NA	CASSFSGAYGYTF	TGTGCCAGCAGTTTTTCCGGGGCCTATGGCTACACCTTC
TRBD1	TRBV11-2	TRBJ1-6	few	CASSLGVRDRDNSPLHF	TGTGCCAGCAGCTTAGGGGTACGGGACAGGGATAATTCACCCCTCCACTTT
NA	TRBV7-8	TRBJ2-7	few	CASSSPETYSYEQYF	TGTGCCAGCAGTTCACCCGAGACTTATTCCTACGAGCAGTACTTC
NA	TRBV5-6	TRBJ2-1	NA	CASSLDGGLGEQFF	TGTGCCAGCAGCTTGGACGGGGGGCTGGGTGAGCAGTTCTTC
NA	TRBV18	TRBJ2-1	NA	CASSLTSRRSSYNEQFF	TGTGCCAGCTCACTTACCTCTCGGAGGAGCTCCTACAATGAGCAGTTCTTC
NA	TRBV18	TRBJ1-1	NA	CASSVSTQNTEAFF	TGTGCCAGCTCAGTCTCGACACAGAACACTGAAGCTTTCTTT
TRBD1	TRBV4-1	TRBJ2-7	NA	CASSPWTGMTSYEQYF	TGCGCCAGCAGCCCGTGGACAGGGATGACGTCCTACGAGCAGTACTTC
NA	TRBV5-4	TRBJ2-1	once	CASRFAGEREQFF	TGTGCCAGCAGGTTCGCTGGGGAACGGGAGCAGTTCTTC
NA	TRBV7-2	TRBJ2-1	NA	CAIDQRQGGYNEQFF	TGTGCCATCGACCAGCGGCAGGGAGGCTACAATGAGCAGTTCTTC
NA	TRBV28	TRBJ2-7	once	CASSWAGRLPYEQYF	TGTGCCAGCAGTTGGGCAGGGAGGTTGCCCTACGAGCAGTACTTC
TRBD2	TRBV6-5	TRBJ2-3	NA	CASKRLAGGTDTQYF	TGTGCCAGCAAGCGGTTAGCGGGAGGAACAGATACGCAGTATTTT
NA	TRBV12-2	TRBJ2-2	once	CASRTVVGGKFNTGELFF	TGTGCAAGTCGCACCGTGGTCGGGGGGAAATTCAACACCGGGGAGCTGTTTTTT
NA	TRBV5-6	TRBJ1-5	NA	CASSSYGRGDINQPQHF	TGTGCCAGCAGCTCTTACGGGCGGGGGGATATCAATCAGCCCCAGCATTTT
NA	TRBV14	TRBJ1-3	NA	CASSRGDGESGNTIYF	TGTGCCAGCAGCCGAGGGGACGGGGAATCTGGAAACACCATATATTTT
NA	TRBV6-2/TRBV6-3	TRBJ1-6	NA	CASSGTVYNSPLHF	TGTGCCAGCAGTGGGACTGTCTATAATTCACCCCTCCACTTT
TRBD1	TRBV6-5	TRBJ1-1	few	CASSYGQGGSTEAFF	TGTGCCAGCAGTTACGGACAGGGGGGGAGCACTGAAGCTTTCTTT
NA	TRBV12-2	TRBJ1-1	NA	CASRSSLHRRTEAFF	TGTGCAAGTCGCTCCAGCCTACACAGGAGAACTGAAGCTTTCTTT